The text below deals with one T cell receptor (beta chain). The antigen is undetermined. The time point here: persistent/refractory GD, antithyroid drugs over 5 years with positive TRAb. Scientists built the TCR library using RNA that was extracted from PBMCs. Through Arm-PCR of CDR3 regions and iRepertoire HTBI primers, TCR beta libraries were built. A single record per CDR3 protein comes from TCRdb applying MiXCR to the multiplex PCR reads. The profile shows a few hundred thousand distinct CDR3 sequences, about 20% of them singletons. Germline V gene sequence: CDR1 KGHDR, CDR2 SFDVKD. The CDR3 has 16 residues. V was clipped by 3 bases and J by 5 bases; unmatched bases: 11. This entry is derived from a study of regulatory T cells in long-lasting Graves disease. Findings and caveats of the study: Patients with persistent disease showed a bias toward TRBV28, TRBJ1-2 and TRBJ2-5. Among persistent patients, a larger number of public clonotypes were shared (about 3,000) than among newly diagnosed patients (roughly 970). Because few samples were included, accuracy may have been lower. Lower TCR diversity was seen in persistent Graves' patients than in newly diagnosed ones.

This TCR derives from a female donor with Graves disease. The rearrangement uses TRBV24-1 and TRBJ2-5; 7 bases are a match to TRBD1. Sequencing was performed on peripheral blood mononuclear cells (PBMCs), taken when the disease was refractory, from a patient treated with antithyroid drugs. Here the CDR3 reads CATSDPGTAGLETQYF. The CDR3 DNA reads TGTGCCACCAGTGATCCCGGGACAGCTGGTTTGGAGACCCAGTACTTC.